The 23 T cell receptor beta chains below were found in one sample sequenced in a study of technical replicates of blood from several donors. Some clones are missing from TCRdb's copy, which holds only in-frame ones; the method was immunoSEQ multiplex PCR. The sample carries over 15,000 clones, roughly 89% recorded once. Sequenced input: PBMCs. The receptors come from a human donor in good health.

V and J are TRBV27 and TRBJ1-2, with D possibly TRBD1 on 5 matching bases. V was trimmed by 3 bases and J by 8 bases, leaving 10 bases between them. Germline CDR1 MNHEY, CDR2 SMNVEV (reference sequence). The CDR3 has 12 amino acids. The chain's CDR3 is CASSLRGGGYTF. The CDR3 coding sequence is TGTGCCAGCAGTTTGAGGGGAGGAGGCTACACCTTC.

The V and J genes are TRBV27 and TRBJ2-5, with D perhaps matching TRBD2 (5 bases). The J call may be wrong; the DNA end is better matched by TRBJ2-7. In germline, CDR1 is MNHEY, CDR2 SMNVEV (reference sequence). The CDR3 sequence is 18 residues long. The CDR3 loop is CASSLSGWLARSSYEQYF. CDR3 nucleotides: TGTGCCAGCAGTTTATCGGGTTGGCTAGCCCGTAGCTCCTACGAGCAGTACTTC.

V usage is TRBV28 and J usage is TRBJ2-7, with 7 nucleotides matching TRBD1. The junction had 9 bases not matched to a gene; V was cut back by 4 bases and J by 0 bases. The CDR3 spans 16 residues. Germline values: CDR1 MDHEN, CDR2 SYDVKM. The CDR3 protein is CASSYEGASSSYEQYF. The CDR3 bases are TGTGCCAGCAGTTATGAGGGGGCCTCTAGCTCCTACGAGCAGTACTTC.

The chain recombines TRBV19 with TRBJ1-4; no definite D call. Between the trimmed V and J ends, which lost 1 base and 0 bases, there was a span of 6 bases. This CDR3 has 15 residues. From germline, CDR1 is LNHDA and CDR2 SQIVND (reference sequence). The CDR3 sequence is CASSIAGTTNEKLFF. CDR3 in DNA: TGTGCCAGTAGTATAGCAGGTACAACTAATGAAAAACTGTTTTTT. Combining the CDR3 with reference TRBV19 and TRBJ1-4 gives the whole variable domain DGGITQSPKYLFRKEGQNVTLSCEQNLNHDAMYWYRQDPGQGLRLIYYSQIVNDFQKGDIAEGYSVSREKKESFPLTVTSAQKNPTAFYLCASSIAGTTNEKLFFGSGTQLSVL.

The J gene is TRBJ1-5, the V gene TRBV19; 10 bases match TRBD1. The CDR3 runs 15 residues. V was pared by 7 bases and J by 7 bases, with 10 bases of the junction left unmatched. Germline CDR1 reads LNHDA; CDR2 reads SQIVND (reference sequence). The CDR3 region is CASTSADRGKQPQHF. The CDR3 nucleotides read TGTGCCAGTACTAGCGCGGACAGGGGGAAGCAGCCCCAGCATTTT. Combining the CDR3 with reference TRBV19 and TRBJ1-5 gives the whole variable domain DGGITQSPKYLFRKEGQNVTLSCEQNLNHDAMYWYRQDPGQGLRLIYYSQIVNDFQKGDIAEGYSVSREKKESFPLTVTSAQKNPTAFYLCASTSADRGKQPQHFGDGTRLSIL.

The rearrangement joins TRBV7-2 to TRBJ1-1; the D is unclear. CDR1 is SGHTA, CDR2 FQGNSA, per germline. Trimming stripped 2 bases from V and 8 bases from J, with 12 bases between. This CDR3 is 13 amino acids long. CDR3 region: CASSLTVLLEAFF. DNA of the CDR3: TGTGCCAGCAGCTTAACGGTTTTATTAGAAGCTTTCTTT.

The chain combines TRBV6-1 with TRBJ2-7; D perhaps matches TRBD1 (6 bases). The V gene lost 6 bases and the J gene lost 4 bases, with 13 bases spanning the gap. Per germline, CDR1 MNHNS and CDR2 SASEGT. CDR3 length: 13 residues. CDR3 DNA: TGTGCCAGCAGACTACAGGGTCTGTACGAGCAGTACTTC. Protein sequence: CASRLQGLYEQYF.

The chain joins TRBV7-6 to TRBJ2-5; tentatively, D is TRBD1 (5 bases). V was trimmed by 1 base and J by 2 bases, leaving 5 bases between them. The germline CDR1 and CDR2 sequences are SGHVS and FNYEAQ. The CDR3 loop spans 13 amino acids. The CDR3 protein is CASSLGQQETQYF. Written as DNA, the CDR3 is TGTGCCAGCAGCTTAGGACAGCAAGAGACCCAGTACTTC.

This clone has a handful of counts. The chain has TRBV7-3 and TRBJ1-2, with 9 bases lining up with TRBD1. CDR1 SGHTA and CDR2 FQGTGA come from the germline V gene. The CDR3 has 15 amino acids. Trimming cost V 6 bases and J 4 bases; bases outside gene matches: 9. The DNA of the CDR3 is TGTGCCAGCAGTGTATATGGACAGGGGAGCTATGGCTACACCTTC. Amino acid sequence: CASSVYGQGSYGYTF.

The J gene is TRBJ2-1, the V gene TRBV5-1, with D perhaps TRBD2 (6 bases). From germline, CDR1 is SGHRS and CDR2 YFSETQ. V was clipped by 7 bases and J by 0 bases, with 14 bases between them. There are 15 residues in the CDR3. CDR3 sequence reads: CASCMDGSSYNEQFF. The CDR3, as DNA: TGCGCCAGCTGCATGGACGGGAGCTCCTACAATGAGCAGTTCTTC.

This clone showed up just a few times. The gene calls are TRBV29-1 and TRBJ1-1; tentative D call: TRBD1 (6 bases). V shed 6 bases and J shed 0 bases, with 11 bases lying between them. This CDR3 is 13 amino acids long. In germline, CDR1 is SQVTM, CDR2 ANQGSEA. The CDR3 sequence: CSVTGQLNTEAFF. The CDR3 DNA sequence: TGCAGCGTGACCGGACAGCTGAACACTGAAGCTTTCTTT.

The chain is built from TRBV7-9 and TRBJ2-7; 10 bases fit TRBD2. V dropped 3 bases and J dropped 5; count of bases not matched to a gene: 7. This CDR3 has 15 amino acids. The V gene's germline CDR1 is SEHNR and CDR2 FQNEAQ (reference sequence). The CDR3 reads CASSFTSGTSHEQYF. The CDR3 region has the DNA TGTGCCAGCAGCTTCACTAGCGGGACGTCTCACGAGCAGTACTTC.

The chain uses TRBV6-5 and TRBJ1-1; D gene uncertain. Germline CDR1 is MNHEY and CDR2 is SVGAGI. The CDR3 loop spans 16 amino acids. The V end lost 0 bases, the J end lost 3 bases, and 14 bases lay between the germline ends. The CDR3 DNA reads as TGTGCCAGCAGTTACTCTGCGGCTGCGGGGTACACTGAAGCTTTCTTT. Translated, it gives CASSYSAAAGYTEAFF.

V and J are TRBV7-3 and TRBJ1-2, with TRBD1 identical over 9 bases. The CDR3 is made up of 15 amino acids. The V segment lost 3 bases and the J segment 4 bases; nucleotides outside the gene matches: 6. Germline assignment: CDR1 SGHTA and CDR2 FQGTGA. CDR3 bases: TGTGCCAGCAGCTTGGGGGACAGGGATGGCTATGGCTACACCTTC. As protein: CASSLGDRDGYGYTF.

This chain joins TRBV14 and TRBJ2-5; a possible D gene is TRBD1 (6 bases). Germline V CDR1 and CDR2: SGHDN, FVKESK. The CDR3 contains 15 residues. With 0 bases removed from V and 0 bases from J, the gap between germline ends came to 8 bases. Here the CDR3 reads CASSQDRGYQETQYF. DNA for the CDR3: TGTGCCAGCAGCCAAGACAGGGGCTACCAAGAGACCCAGTACTTC. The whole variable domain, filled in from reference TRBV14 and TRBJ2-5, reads EAGVTQFPSHSVIEKGQTVTLRCDPISGHDNLYWYRRVMGKEIKFLLHFVKESKQDESGMPNNRFLAERTGGTYSTLKVQPAELEDSGVYFCASSQDRGYQETQYFGPGTRLLVL.

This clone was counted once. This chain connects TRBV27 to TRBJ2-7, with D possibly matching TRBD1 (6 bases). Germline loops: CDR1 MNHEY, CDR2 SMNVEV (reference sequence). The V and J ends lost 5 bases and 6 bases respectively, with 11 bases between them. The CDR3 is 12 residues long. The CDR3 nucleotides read TGTGCCAGCAGTGCCAGGGGTGGCGAGCAGTACTTC. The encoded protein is CASSARGGEQYF.

CDR3 sequence reads: CASRYDRRSGELFF. The CDR3 DNA reads TGTGCCAGCAGATATGACAGGAGGTCCGGGGAGCTGTTTTTT. The chain carries TRBV7-2 and TRBJ2-2, with D possibly matching TRBD1 (6 bases). The V end lost 6 bases, the J end lost 6 bases, and 14 bases lay between the germline ends. The germline CDR1 and CDR2 sequences are SGHTA and FQGNSA. CDR3 length equals 14 residues.

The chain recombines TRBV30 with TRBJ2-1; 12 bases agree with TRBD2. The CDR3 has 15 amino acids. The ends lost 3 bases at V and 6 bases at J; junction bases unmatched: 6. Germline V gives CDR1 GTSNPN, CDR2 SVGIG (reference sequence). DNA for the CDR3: TGTGCCTGGAGGAGGACTAGCGGGAAAGTCAATGAGCAGTTCTTC. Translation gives CAWRRTSGKVNEQFF.

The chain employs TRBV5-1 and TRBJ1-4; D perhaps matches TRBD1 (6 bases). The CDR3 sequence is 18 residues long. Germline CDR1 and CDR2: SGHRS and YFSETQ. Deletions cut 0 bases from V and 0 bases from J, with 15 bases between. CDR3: CASSLVPDSLATNEKLFF. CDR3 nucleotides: TGCGCCAGCAGCTTGGTCCCGGACAGTCTAGCAACTAATGAAAAACTGTTTTTT. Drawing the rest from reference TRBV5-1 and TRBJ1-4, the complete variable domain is KAGVTQTPRYLIKTRGQQVTLSCSPISGHRSVSWYQQTPGQGLQFLFEYFSETQRNKGNFPGRFSGRQFSNSRSEMNVSTLELGDSALYLCASSLVPDSLATNEKLFFGSGTQLSVL.

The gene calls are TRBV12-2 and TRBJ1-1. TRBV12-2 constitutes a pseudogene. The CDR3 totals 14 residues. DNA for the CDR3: TGTGCAAGTCGCCCGGGACTGGAGAACACTGAAGCTTTCTTT. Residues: CASRPGLENTEAFF.

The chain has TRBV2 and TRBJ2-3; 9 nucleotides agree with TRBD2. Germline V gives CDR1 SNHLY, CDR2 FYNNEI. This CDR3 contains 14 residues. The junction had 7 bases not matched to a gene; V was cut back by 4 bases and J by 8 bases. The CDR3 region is CASSVLAGVGTQYF. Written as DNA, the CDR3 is TGTGCCAGCAGTGTGTTAGCGGGAGTGGGTACGCAGTATTTT.

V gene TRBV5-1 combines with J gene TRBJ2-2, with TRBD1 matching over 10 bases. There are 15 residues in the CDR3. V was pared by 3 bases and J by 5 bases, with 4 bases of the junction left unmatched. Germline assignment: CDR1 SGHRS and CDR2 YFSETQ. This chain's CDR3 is CASSSPGQGTGELFF. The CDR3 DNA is TGCGCCAGCAGCTCGCCGGGACAGGGGACCGGGGAGCTGTTTTTT.

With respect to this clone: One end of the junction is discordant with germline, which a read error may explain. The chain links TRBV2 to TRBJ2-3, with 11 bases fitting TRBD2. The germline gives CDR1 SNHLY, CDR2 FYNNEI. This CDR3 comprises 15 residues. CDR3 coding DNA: TGTGCCAGCAGTGAAGTTTTAGCGGGAGGGGCCCGGTTTGGTTTT. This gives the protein CASSEVLAGGARFGF.